These T cell receptor beta chains were read from a single sample in a study of blood T cell repertoires in COVID-19. The method was immunoSEQ multiplex PCR; TCRdb's version includes in-frame clones alone and lacks a portion of them. Of 250,000 or so clones in the sample, about 86% were seen once. Sequencing was carried out using PBMCs or T cells enriched from blood (not recorded which). The receptors shown here come from a man aged 45-60 years who had recovered from COVID-19. The CDR3 runs from the conserved cysteine through the conserved F or W. Each record gives: V gene, J gene, CDR3 length, CDR3 protein.

v_gene: TRBV11-3
j_gene: TRBJ2-1
len: 15
CDR3aa: CASSLDLAPDNEQFF

v_gene: TRBV6-4
j_gene: TRBJ2-2
len: 18
CDR3aa: CASSDSPGLAGAPGELFF

v_gene: TRBV10-3
j_gene: TRBJ2-5
len: 14
CDR3aa: CAISAWTGGETQYF

v_gene: TRBV10-3
j_gene: TRBJ1-2
len: 12
CDR3aa: CATQGANYGYTF

v_gene: TRBV9
j_gene: TRBJ1-6
len: 18
CDR3aa: CASSVDTGTASYNSPLHF

v_gene: TRBV29-1
j_gene: TRBJ1-1
len: 13
CDR3aa: CSVEPAEGTEAFF

v_gene: TRBV11-3
j_gene: TRBJ2-5
len: 16
CDR3aa: CASSPRGQGLQETQYF

v_gene: TRBV5-4
j_gene: TRBJ1-1
len: 13
CDR3aa: CASSLDLYSEAFF

v_gene: TRBV24-1
j_gene: TRBJ2-2
len: 17
CDR3aa: CATSDPQGGTDTGELFF

v_gene: TRBV6-5
j_gene: TRBJ1-2
len: 15
CDR3aa: CASSPGQGIAGGYTF

v_gene: TRBV6-1
j_gene: TRBJ2-1
len: 15
CDR3aa: CASSGAGARKNEQFF

v_gene: TRBV7-3
j_gene: TRBJ2-7
len: 21
CDR3aa: CASRQMISGRTFNSPGYEQYF

v_gene: TRBV3-1/TRBV3-2
j_gene: TRBJ2-2
len: 12
CDR3aa: CASSPFTGELFF

v_gene: TRBV5-6
j_gene: TRBJ2-3
len: 15
CDR3aa: CASSLLAGVTDTQYF

v_gene: TRBV9
j_gene: TRBJ1-1
len: 15
CDR3aa: CASSVVQTMNTEAFF

v_gene: TRBV7-6
j_gene: TRBJ2-1
len: 13
CDR3aa: CASSLDHRGEQFF

v_gene: TRBV12-3/TRBV12-4
j_gene: TRBJ1-5
len: 13
CDR3aa: CASSLQGNQPQHF

v_gene: TRBV5-4
j_gene: TRBJ1-2
len: 15
CDR3aa: CASSLGGQGVYGYTF

v_gene: TRBV7-3
j_gene: TRBJ2-3
len: 16
CDR3aa: CASSLGTRGWTDTQYF

v_gene: TRBV7-3
j_gene: TRBJ2-5
len: 15
CDR3aa: CASSPTGVNQETQYF

v_gene: TRBV6-5
j_gene: TRBJ2-3
len: 14
CDR3aa: CASIPGGGADTQYF

v_gene: TRBV3-1/TRBV3-2
j_gene: TRBJ2-5
len: 15
CDR3aa: CASSQAGGRQETQYF

v_gene: TRBV19
j_gene: TRBJ2-1
len: 19
CDR3aa: CASAHQGTSGRGGKNEQFF

v_gene: TRBV18
j_gene: TRBJ1-1
len: 19
CDR3aa: CASSPQLDPPGQINTEAFF

v_gene: TRBV24-1
j_gene: TRBJ1-2
len: 13
CDR3aa: CATSTGIFGGYTF

v_gene: TRBV5-6
j_gene: TRBJ1-2
len: 12
CDR3aa: CASSSIGAGYTF

v_gene: TRBV23-1
j_gene: TRBJ2-3
len: 17
CDR3aa: CASSPLTSGRTTDTQYF

v_gene: TRBV4-3
j_gene: TRBJ2-1
len: 17
CDR3aa: CASSQDLPSGRRNEQFF

v_gene: TRBV9
j_gene: TRBJ2-1
len: 16
CDR3aa: CASSVTSTGSKGEQFF

v_gene: TRBV5-1
j_gene: TRBJ2-1
len: 15
CDR3aa: CASSLTGFADNEQFF

v_gene: TRBV15
j_gene: TRBJ1-5
len: 19
CDR3aa: CATSPGPTGPSDSNQPQHF

v_gene: TRBV5-6
j_gene: TRBJ2-7
len: 14
CDR3aa: CASQGVAAPYEQYF

v_gene: TRBV9
j_gene: TRBJ1-6
len: 14
CDR3aa: CASSVAGQGSPLHF

v_gene: TRBV29-1
j_gene: TRBJ2-7
len: 13
CDR3aa: CSVDAGTSYEQYF

v_gene: TRBV5-5
j_gene: TRBJ2-7
len: 13
CDR3aa: CASSWRPLGEQYF

v_gene: TRBV10-3
j_gene: TRBJ2-1
len: 14
CDR3aa: CAISERLEGNEQFF

v_gene: TRBV5-1
j_gene: TRBJ2-1
len: 18
CDR3aa: CASSSSTSSIGGPDEQFF

v_gene: TRBV7-9
j_gene: TRBJ1-1
len: 11
CDR3aa: CASNLNTEAFF

v_gene: TRBV6-5
j_gene: TRBJ2-7
len: 14
CDR3aa: CASRRDRNLYEQYF

v_gene: TRBV19
j_gene: TRBJ2-5
len: 18
CDR3aa: CASSIPPGTSGRGETQYF

v_gene: TRBV5-6
j_gene: TRBJ2-1
len: 16
CDR3aa: CASRAGQGARYNEQFF

v_gene: TRBV14
j_gene: TRBJ2-7
len: 16
CDR3aa: CASSQDRWATTYEQYF

v_gene: TRBV18
j_gene: TRBJ1-1
len: 14
CDR3aa: CASSPEGVNTEAFF

v_gene: TRBV9
j_gene: TRBJ2-2
len: 16
CDR3aa: CASSPAFWGGTGELFF

v_gene: TRBV5-1
j_gene: TRBJ2-3
len: 16
CDR3aa: CASSLDFLQPTDTQYF

v_gene: TRBV29-1
j_gene: TRBJ2-3
len: 15
CDR3aa: CSVQGTPKSTDTQYF

v_gene: TRBV18
j_gene: TRBJ2-3
len: 14
CDR3aa: CASSGAGSTDTQYF

v_gene: TRBV19
j_gene: TRBJ1-5
len: 13
CDR3aa: CATRDSRNQPQHF